This entry concerns a single T cell receptor beta chain. Its antigen is currently unknown. The entry originates in a study of T cell responses to AZD1222 COVID-19 vaccine. About the study: Both about-4-week and about-12-week second-dose recipients were combined.

Overall study findings and caveats: The span of vaccine-associated CD4 TCRs extended across spike, with dominance at 160-218 and 743-854. Spike-specific TCR breadth rose after two AZD1222 doses, and depth rose as well.

Repertoires were generated with immunoSEQ multiplex PCR, while TCRdb's copy carries only in-frame clones and drops some. Here the sample spans about 140,000 clones, under 95% being singletons. V lost 4 bases to trimming and J lost 7 bases, with 9 bases between them. Germline loops: CDR1 SGHRS, CDR2 YFSETQ. This CDR3 spans 12 amino acids. The source of this sequence is an adult in good health. The material was peripheral blood, obtained on day 0 of AZD1222 vaccination. The chain links TRBV5-1 to TRBJ2-1, with D unclear. The CDR3 here is CASSRGINEQFF. The CDR3 bases are TGCGCCAGCAGCCGTGGGATTAATGAGCAGTTCTTC. Drawing the rest from reference TRBV5-1 and TRBJ2-1, the complete variable domain is KAGVTQTPRYLIKTRGQQVTLSCSPISGHRSVSWYQQTPGQGLQFLFEYFSETQRNKGNFPGRFSGRQFSNSRSEMNVSTLELGDSALYLCASSRGINEQFFGPGTRLTVL.